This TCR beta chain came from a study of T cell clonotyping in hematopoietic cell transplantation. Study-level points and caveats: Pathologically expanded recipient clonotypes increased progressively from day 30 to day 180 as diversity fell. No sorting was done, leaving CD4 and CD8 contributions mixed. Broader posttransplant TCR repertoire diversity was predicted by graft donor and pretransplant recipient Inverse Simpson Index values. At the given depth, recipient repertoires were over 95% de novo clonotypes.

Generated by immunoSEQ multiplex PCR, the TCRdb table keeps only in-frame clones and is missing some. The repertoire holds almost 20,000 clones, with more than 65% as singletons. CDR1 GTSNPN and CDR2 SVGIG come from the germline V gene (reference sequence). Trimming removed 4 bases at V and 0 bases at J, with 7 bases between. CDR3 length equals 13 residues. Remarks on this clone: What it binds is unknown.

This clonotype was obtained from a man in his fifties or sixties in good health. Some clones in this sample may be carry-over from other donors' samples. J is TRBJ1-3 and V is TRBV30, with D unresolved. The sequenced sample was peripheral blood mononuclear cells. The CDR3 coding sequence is TGTGCCTGGACACCGAACTCTGGAAACACCATATATTTT. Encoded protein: CAWTPNSGNTIYF.